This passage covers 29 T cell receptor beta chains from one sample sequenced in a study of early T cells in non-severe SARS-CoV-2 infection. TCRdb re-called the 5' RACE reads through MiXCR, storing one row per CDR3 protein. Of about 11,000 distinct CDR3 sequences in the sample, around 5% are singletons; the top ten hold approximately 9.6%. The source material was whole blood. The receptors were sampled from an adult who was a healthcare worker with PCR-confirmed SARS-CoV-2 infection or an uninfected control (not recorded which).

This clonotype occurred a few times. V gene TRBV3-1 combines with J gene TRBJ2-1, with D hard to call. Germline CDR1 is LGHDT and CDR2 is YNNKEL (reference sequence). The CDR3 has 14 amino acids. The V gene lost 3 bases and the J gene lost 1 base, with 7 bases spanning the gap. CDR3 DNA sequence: TGTGCCAGCAGCCACTTGGGATCCTACAATGAGCAGTTCTTC. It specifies CASSHLGSYNEQFF.

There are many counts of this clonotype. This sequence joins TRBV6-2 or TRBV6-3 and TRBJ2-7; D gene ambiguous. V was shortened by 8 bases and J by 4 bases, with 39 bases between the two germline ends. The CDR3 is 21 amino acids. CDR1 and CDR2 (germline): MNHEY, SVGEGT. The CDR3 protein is CASGGVRGPAHTNVGEYEQYF. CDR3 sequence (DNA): TGTGCCAGCGGTGGTGTTCGTGGACCCGCACATACGAATGTTGGGGAATACGAGCAGTACTTC.

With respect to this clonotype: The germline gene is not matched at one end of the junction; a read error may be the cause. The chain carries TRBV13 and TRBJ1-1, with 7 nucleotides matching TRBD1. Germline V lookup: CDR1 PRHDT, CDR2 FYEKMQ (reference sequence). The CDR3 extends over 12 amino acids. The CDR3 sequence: CVSSPGGTEAFF. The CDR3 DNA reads TGTGTCAGCAGCCCAGGGGGTACTGAAGCTTTCTTT.

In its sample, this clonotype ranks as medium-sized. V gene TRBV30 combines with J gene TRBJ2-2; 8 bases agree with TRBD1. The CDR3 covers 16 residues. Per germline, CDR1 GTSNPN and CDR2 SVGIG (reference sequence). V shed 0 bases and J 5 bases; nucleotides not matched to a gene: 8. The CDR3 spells CAWSVSRGQNTGELFF. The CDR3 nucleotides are TGTGCCTGGAGTGTATCCAGGGGGCAGAATACCGGGGAGCTGTTTTTT. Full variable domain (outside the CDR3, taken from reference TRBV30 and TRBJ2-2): SQTIHQWPATLVQPVGSPLSLECTVEGTSNPNLYWYRQAAGRGLQLLFYSVGIGQISSEVPQNLSASRPQDRQFILSSKKLLLSDSGFYLCAWSVSRGQNTGELFFGEGSRLTVL.

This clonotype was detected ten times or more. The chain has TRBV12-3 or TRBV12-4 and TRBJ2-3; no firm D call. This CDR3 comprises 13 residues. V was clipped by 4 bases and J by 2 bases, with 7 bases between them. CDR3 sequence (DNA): TGTGCCAGCAGTTGGGCAGACACAGATACGCAGTATTTT. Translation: CASSWADTDTQYF.

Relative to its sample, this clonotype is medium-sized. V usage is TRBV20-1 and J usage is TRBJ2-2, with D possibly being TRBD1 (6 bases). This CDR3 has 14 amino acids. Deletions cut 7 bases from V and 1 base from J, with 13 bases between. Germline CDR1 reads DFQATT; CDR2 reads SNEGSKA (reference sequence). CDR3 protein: CSVPRGENTGELFF. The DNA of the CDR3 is TGCAGTGTCCCCAGGGGCGAGAACACCGGGGAGCTGTTTTTT.

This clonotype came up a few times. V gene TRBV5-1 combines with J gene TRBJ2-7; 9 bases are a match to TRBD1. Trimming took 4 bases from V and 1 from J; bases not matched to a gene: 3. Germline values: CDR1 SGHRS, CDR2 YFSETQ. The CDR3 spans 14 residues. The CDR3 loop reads CASSPTGGSYEQYF. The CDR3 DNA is TGCGCCAGCAGCCCGACAGGGGGGTCCTACGAGCAGTACTTC. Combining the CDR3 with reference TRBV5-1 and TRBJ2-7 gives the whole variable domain KAGVTQTPRYLIKTRGQQVTLSCSPISGHRSVSWYQQTPGQGLQFLFEYFSETQRNKGNFPGRFSGRQFSNSRSEMNVSTLELGDSALYLCASSPTGGSYEQYFGPGTRLTVT.

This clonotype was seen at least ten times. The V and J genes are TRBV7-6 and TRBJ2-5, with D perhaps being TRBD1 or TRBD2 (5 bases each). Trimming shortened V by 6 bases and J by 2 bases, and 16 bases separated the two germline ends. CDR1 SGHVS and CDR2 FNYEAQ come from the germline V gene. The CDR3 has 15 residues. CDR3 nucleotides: TGTGCCAGCAGGGGGGTGGTGGGAGCACAAGAGACCCAGTACTTC. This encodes CASRGVVGAQETQYF.

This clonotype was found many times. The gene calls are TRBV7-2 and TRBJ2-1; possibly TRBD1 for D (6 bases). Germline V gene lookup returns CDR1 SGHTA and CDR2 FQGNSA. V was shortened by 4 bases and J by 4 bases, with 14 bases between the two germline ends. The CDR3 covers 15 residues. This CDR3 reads CASSSLRGGYNEQFF. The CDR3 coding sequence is TGTGCCAGCAGCTCCCTCCGAGGGGGATACAATGAGCAGTTCTTC. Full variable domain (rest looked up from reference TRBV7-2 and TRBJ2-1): GAGVSQSPSNKVTEKGKDVELRCDPISGHTALYWYRQSLGQGLEFLIYFQGNSAPDKSGLPSDRFSAERTGGSVSTLTIQRTQQEDSAVYLCASSSLRGGYNEQFFGPGTRLTVL.

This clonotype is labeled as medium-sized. As DNA, the CDR3 is TGTGCCAGCAGTAATACAGGGGTCGGGGCCAACGTCCTGACTTTC. Its protein is CASSNTGVGANVLTF. The J gene is TRBJ2-6, the V gene TRBV28; TRBD1 matches at 7 bases. Germline loops: CDR1 MDHEN, CDR2 SYDVKM. After removal of 5 bases from V and 4 bases from J, the junction contained 5 bases not matched to a gene. The CDR3 sequence is 15 residues long.

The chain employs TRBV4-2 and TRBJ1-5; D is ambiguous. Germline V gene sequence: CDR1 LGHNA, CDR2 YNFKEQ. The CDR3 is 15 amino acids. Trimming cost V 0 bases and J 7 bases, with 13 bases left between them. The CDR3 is CASSQDNRLGQPQHF. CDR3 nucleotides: TGTGCCAGCAGCCAAGATAACAGATTGGGCCAGCCCCAGCATTTT.

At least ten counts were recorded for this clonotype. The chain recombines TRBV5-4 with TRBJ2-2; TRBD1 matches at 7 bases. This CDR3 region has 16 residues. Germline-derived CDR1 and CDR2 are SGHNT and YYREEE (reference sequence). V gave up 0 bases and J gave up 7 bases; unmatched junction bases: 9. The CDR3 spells CASSLAVTGIVGELFF. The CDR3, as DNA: TGTGCCAGCAGCTTGGCCGTGACAGGGATCGTCGGGGAGCTGTTTTTT.

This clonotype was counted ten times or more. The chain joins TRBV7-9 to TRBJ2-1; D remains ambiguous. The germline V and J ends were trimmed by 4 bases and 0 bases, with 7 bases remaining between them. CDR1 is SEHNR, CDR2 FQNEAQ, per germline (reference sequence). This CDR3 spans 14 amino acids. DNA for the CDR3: TGTGCCAGCAGCTGGCAAAACTCCTACAATGAGCAGTTCTTC. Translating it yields CASSWQNSYNEQFF.

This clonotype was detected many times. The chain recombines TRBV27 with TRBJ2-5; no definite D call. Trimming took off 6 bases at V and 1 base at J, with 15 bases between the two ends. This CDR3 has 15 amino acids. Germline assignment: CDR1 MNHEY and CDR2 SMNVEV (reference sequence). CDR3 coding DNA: TGTGCCAGCAGAGAAGGTGAACAGCTCCAAGAGACCCAGTACTTC. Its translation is CASREGEQLQETQYF.

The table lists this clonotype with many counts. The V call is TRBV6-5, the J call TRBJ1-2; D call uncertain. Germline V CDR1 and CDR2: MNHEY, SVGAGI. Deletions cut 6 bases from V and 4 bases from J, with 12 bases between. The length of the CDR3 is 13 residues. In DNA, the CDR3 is TGTGCCAGCAGACGCACCAAAGGCTATGGCTACACCTTC. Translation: CASRRTKGYGYTF.

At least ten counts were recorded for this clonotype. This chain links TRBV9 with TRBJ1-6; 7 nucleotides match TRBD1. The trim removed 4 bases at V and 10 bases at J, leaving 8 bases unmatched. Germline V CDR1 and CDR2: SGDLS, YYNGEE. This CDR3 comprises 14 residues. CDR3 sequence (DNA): TGTGCCAGCAGCCCGTCAGGGGGGCAGTCACCCCTCCACTTT. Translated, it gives CASSPSGGQSPLHF.

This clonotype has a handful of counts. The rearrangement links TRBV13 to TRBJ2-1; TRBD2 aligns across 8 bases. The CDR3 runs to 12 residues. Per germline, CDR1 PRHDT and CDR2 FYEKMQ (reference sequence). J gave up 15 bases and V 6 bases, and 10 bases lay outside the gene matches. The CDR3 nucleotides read TGTGCCAGCAGTTCTTCCGGGACTAGAGGGTTCTTC. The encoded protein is CASSSSGTRGFF.

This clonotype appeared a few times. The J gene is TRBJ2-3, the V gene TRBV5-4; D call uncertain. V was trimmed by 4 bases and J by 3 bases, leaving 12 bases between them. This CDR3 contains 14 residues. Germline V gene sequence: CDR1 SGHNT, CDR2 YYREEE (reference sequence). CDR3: CASSPLGRTDTQYF. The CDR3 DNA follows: TGTGCCAGCAGCCCTCTCGGGCGGACAGATACGCAGTATTTT.

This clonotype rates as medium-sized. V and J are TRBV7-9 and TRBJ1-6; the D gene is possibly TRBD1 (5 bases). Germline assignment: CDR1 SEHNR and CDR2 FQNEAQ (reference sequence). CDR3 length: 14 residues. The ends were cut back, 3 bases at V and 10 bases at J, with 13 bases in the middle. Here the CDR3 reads CASSLGTGKSPLHF. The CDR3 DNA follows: TGTGCCAGCAGCTTGGGGACGGGGAAATCACCCCTCCACTTT.

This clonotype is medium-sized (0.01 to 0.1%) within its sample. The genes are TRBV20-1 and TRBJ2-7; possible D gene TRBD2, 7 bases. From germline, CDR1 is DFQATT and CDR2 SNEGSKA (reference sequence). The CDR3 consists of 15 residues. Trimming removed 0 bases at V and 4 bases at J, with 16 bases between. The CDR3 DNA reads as TGCAGTGCTAGAGACCCCAGAGGGGGGGATTACGAGCAGTACTTC. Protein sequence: CSARDPRGGDYEQYF.

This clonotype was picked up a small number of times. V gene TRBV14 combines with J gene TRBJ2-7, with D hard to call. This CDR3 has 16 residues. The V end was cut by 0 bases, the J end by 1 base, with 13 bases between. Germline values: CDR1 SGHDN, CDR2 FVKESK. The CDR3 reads CASSQEYGSFSYEQYF. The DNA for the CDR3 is TGTGCCAGCAGCCAAGAGTACGGCTCCTTTTCCTACGAGCAGTACTTC. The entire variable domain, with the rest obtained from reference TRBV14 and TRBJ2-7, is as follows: EAGVTQFPSHSVIEKGQTVTLRCDPISGHDNLYWYRRVMGKEIKFLLHFVKESKQDESGMPNNRFLAERTGGTYSTLKVQPAELEDSGVYFCASSQEYGSFSYEQYFGPGTRLTVT.

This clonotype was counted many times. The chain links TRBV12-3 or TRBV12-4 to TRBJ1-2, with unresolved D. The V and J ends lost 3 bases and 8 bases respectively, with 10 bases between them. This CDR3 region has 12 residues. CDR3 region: CASSLRPLGYTF. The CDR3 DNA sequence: TGTGCCAGCAGTTTGAGGCCCCTCGGCTACACCTTC.

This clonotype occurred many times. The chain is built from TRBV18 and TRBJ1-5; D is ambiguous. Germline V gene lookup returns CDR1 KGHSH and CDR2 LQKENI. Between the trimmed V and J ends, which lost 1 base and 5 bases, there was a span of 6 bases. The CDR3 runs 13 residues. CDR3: CASSPRRYQPQHF. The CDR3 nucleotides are TGTGCCAGCTCACCACGGCGATATCAGCCCCAGCATTTT.

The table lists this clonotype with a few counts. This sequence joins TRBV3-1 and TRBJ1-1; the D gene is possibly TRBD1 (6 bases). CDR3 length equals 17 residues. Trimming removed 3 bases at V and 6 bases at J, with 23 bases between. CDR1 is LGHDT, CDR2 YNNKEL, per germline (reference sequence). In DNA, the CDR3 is TGTGCCAGCAGCCACAGACGGGACACCCTTAAACAAGCTGAAGCTTTCTTT. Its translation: CASSHRRDTLKQAEAFF.

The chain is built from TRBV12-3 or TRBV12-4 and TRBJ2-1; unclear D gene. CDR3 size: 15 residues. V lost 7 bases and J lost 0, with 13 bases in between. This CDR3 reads CASTGPRSSYNEQFF. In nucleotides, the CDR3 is TGTGCCAGCACTGGCCCTAGGAGCTCCTACAATGAGCAGTTCTTC.

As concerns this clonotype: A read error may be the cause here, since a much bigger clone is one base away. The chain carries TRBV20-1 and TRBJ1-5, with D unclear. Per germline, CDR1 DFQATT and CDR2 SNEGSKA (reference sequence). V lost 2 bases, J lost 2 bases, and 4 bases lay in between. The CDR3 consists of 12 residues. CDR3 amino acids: CSARPGNQPQHF. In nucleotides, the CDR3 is TGCAGTGCTAGACCGGGCAATCAGCCCCAGCATTTT.

The CDR3 DNA reads as TGTGCCAGCAGCTTAGCGGCCAGATCAGATACGCAGTATTTT. The encoded protein is CASSLAARSDTQYF. V gene TRBV7-9 combines with J gene TRBJ2-3; no clear D. The CDR3 extends over 14 amino acids. Germline V gene lookup returns CDR1 SEHNR and CDR2 FQNEAQ (reference sequence). Trimming cost V 0 bases and J 4 bases, with 8 bases left between them.

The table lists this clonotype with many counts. CDR3 in amino acids: CASSYLAGGSHNEQFF. The CDR3 region has the DNA TGTGCCAGCAGTTACTTAGCGGGGGGGTCCCACAATGAGCAGTTCTTC. This chain joins TRBV6-6 and TRBJ2-1; 11 nucleotides match TRBD2. The germline V gene has CDR1 MNHNY and CDR2 SVGAGI (reference sequence). The length of the CDR3 is 16 residues. The V and J ends lost 1 base and 5 bases, in that order; junction bases with no gene match: 4.

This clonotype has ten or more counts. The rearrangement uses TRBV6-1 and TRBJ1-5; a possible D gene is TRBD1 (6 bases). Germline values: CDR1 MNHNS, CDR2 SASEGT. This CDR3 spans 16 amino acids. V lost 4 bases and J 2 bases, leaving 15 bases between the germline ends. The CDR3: CASSGQGRLRNQPQHF. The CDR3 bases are TGTGCCAGCAGTGGGCAGGGGCGTCTTCGCAATCAGCCCCAGCATTTT.